Presented here are 14 T cell receptor beta chains from one specimen sequenced in a study of shared clonotypes between healthy human individuals. The table came from immunoSEQ multiplex PCR; TCRdb's copy has only in-frame clones and leaves some out. Of millions of clones listed, 85% to 95% were seen once; the top ten hold roughly 0.13%. Sequenced sample: naive CD4+ T cells sorted from blood. Subset noted: CD45RA+ positively selected. All receptors come from a man aged 18 to 29 in good health.

To note about this clone: Other DNA sequences in the same sample also yield this CDR3. The V gene is TRBV28, the J gene TRBJ2-7; D uncertain. Germline CDR1 and CDR2: MDHEN and SYDVKM. The CDR3 is 12 amino acids. V lost 4 bases to trimming and J lost 1 base, with 5 bases between them. CDR3 region: CASSSVSYEQYF. CDR3 coding DNA: TGTGCCAGCAGTTCAGTTTCCTACGAGCAGTACTTC.

The chain links TRBV15 to TRBJ1-4; D perhaps matches TRBD1 (6 bases). This CDR3 comprises 15 residues. V dropped 0 bases and J dropped 4 bases, with 9 bases sitting between them. Germline V gene sequence: CDR1 LNHNV, CDR2 YYDKDF (reference sequence). This chain's CDR3 is CATSRDGRGNEKLFF. The CDR3 DNA is TGTGCCACCAGCAGAGATGGCAGGGGTAATGAAAAACTGTTTTTT.

The chain employs TRBV5-5 and TRBJ1-5, with 7 bases identical to TRBD1. The junction had 4 bases not matched to a gene; V was cut back by 4 bases and J by 3 bases. Germline V gives CDR1 SGHKS, CDR2 YYEKEE (reference sequence). The CDR3 spans 14 residues. CDR3 loop: CASSHGTANQPQHF. CDR3 DNA: TGTGCCAGCAGCCACGGGACAGCCAATCAGCCCCAGCATTTT.

This rearrangement joins TRBV5-1 to TRBJ2-7; D call uncertain. The germline CDR1 and CDR2 sequences are SGHRS and YFSETQ. Trimming stripped 4 bases from V and 4 bases from J, with 15 bases between. This CDR3 is 14 amino acids long. The DNA of the CDR3 is TGCGCCAGCAGCCCAACCCCGACGGTGTACGAGCAGTACTTC. Translated, it gives CASSPTPTVYEQYF.

The J gene is TRBJ2-5, the V gene TRBV11-3; D assignment may be TRBD1 or TRBD2 (6 bases each). There are 14 residues in the CDR3. V was cut by 3 bases and J by 1 base, with 9 bases left in between. Per the germline V gene, CDR1 is SGHNT and CDR2 is YENEEA. Here the CDR3 reads CASSLGGAQETQYF. The CDR3 nucleotides are TGTGCCAGCAGCTTGGGGGGCGCCCAAGAGACCCAGTACTTC.

This chain uses TRBV18 with TRBJ2-2; 7 bases line up with TRBD2. V shed 6 bases and J 5 bases; nucleotides not matched to a gene: 15. This CDR3 region has 17 residues. Germline values: CDR1 KGHSH, CDR2 LQKENI. In DNA form, the CDR3 reads TGTGCCAGCTCGCCCCCAGCGGGGTGGGGTTCGACCGGGGAGCTGTTTTTT. Protein product: CASSPPAGWGSTGELFF.

The chain carries TRBV6-6 and TRBJ2-7; a weak D match, TRBD1 (5 bases). Germline CDR1 and CDR2: MNHNY and SVGAGI (reference sequence). The ends were cut back, 6 bases at V and 2 bases at J, with 14 bases in the middle. CDR3 length: 14 amino acids. The DNA for the CDR3 is TGTGCCAGCAGAACCCGGATAGGGGCCTACGAGCAGTACTTC. It yields the protein CASRTRIGAYEQYF.

The rearrangement joins TRBV25-1 to TRBJ2-5, with 8 bases identical to TRBD1. After removal of 5 bases from V and 5 bases from J, the junction contained 7 bases not matched to a gene. Germline CDR1 reads MGHDK; CDR2 reads SYGVNS. CDR3 length: 14 residues. The CDR3 loop is CASSQTGGWETQYF. In DNA form, the CDR3 reads TGTGCCAGCAGTCAAACAGGGGGTTGGGAGACCCAGTACTTC.

In its sample, this clone was seen once. J is TRBJ2-3 and V is TRBV5-1; D is unresolved. CDR1 and CDR2 from the germline V gene are SGHRS and YFSETQ. The CDR3 has 13 residues. V gave up 7 bases and J gave up 0 bases, with 9 bases separating them. For the CDR3, the DNA is TGCGCCAGCGCTCTCCCCAGCACAGATACGCAGTATTTT. Translated, it gives CASALPSTDTQYF.

This clone was detected only once. The sample holds other DNA sequences that translate to the same CDR3. V is TRBV21-1 and J is TRBJ1-5; TRBD1, the table's D call, was not compared with the DNA. TRBV21-1 is shown as a pseudogene. This CDR3 spans 16 amino acids. The CDR3 DNA is TGTGCCAGCAGCAAAGGTTGGCAGGATAGCAATCAGCCCCAGCATTTT. Its translation is CASSKGWQDSNQPQHF.

About this clone: Other DNA sequences in this specimen translate into the identical CDR3. The chain joins TRBV5-1 to TRBJ2-7, with 7 positions matching TRBD1. The trim removed 4 bases at V and 4 bases at J, leaving 2 bases unmatched. Germline assignment: CDR1 SGHRS and CDR2 YFSETQ. The CDR3 is 12 amino acids. The CDR3 region is CASSLQGYEQYF. The CDR3 bases are TGCGCCAGCAGCCTACAGGGGTACGAGCAGTACTTC.

With regard to this clone: The identical CDR3 is also encoded by other nucleotide sequences in the sample. The rearrangement joins TRBV9 to TRBJ2-5; no reliable D call. Trimming shortened V by 0 bases and J by 5 bases, and 8 bases separated the two germline ends. CDR1 is SGDLS, CDR2 YYNGEE, per germline. The CDR3 extends over 13 amino acids. The CDR3 DNA reads as TGTGCCAGCAGCGTAGGCGGAGCGGAGACCCAGTACTTC. The encoded protein is CASSVGGAETQYF.

The CDR3 loop reads CASSSGQVWVMGEQFF. CDR3 sequence (DNA): TGTGCCAGCAGCTCGGGACAGGTTTGGGTGATGGGTGAGCAGTTCTTC. This chain links TRBV7-2 with TRBJ2-1; TRBD1 agrees at 8 bases. V lost 4 bases, J lost 9 bases, and 14 bases stayed unmatched. CDR1 is SGHTA and CDR2 is FQGNSA in the germline V gene. The CDR3 has 16 residues.

The chain recombines TRBV7-9 with TRBJ2-1, with 12 positions matching TRBD2. The CDR3 loop spans 16 amino acids. Germline V gene sequence: CDR1 SEHNR, CDR2 FQNEAQ (reference sequence). V shed 4 bases, J shed 8 bases, and the junction held 9 bases outside the gene matches. CDR3 region: CASSSGLAGYGDEQFF. DNA of the CDR3: TGTGCCAGCAGCTCTGGACTAGCGGGATATGGAGATGAGCAGTTCTTC.